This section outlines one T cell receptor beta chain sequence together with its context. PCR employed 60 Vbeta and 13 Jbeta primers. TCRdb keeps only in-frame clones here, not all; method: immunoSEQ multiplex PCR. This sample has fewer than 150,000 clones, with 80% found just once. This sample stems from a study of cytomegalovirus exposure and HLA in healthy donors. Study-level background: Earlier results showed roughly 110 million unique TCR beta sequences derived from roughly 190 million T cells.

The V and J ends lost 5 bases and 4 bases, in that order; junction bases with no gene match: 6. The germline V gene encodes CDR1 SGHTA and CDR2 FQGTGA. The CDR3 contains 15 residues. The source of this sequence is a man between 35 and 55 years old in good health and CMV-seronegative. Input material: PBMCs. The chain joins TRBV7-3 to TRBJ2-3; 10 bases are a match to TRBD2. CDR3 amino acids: CASSTSGTSADTQYF. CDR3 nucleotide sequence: TGTGCCAGCAGCACTTCCGGGACTAGCGCAGATACGCAGTATTTT.